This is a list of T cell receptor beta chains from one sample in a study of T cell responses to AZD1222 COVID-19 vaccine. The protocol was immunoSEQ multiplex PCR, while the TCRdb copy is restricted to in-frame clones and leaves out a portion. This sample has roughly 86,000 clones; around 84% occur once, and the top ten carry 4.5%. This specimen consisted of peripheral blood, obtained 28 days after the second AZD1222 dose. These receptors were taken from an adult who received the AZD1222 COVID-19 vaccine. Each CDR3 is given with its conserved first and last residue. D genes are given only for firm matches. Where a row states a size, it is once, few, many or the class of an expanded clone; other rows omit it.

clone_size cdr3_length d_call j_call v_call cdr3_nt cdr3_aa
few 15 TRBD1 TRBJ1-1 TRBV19 TGTGCCAGTAGTAAAAGGGACAGGGCGGGCACTGAAGCTTTCTTT CASSKRDRAGTEAFF
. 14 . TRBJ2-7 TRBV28 TGTGCCAGCAGTCCTCCCCGTTCGTCTGACGAGCAGTACTTC CASSPPRSSDEQYF
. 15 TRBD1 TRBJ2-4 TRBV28 TGTGCCAGCAGTTCAACCGGGACAGGGCGAAACATTCAGTACTTC CASSSTGTGRNIQYF
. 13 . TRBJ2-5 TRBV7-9 TGTGCCACCCGCGGGGTAGGCCAAGAGACCCAGTACTTC CATRGVGQETQYF
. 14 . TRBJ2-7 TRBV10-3 TGTGCCATCAGTGGGCGGGACTCCTCCTACGAGCAGTACTTC CAISGRDSSYEQYF
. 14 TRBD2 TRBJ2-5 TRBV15 TGTGCCACCAGCAGAGATCCGGGGGGAGAGACCCAGTACTTC CATSRDPGGETQYF
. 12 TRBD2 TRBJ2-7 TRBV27 TGTGCCAGCTGGGGGGGGAGCCGGGAGCAGTACTTC CASWGGSREQYF
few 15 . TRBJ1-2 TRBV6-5 TGTGCCAGCAGTTACTCGAATTATGGGGACTATGGCTACACCTTC CASSYSNYGDYGYTF
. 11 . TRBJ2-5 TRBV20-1 TGCAGTGAGAAACAGGGACAGACCCAGTACTTC CSEKQGQTQYF
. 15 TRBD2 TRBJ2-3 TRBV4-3 TGCGCCAGCAGCCAAGGGCTAGCGGGAACAGATACGCAGTATTTT CASSQGLAGTDTQYF
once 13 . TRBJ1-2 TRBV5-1 TGCGCCAGCAGCTTATATAGGAGCAGTGGCTACACCTTC CASSLYRSSGYTF
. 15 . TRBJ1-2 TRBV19 TGTGCCAGTAGTTCGGATACACCTCTCGACTATGGCTACACCTTC CASSSDTPLDYGYTF
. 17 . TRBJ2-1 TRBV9 TGTGCCAGCAGCGTAGATCCTAGCGCGAGCTCCTACAATGAGCAGTTCTTC CASSVDPSASSYNEQFF
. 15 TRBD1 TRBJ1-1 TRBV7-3 TGTGCCAGCAGCAGAGAGGGGGCGGATGACACTGAAGCTTTCTTT CASSREGADDTEAFF
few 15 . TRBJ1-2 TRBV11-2 TGTGCCAGCAGCTTAGACCTAAGTTGGGGCTATGGCTACACCTTC CASSLDLSWGYGYTF
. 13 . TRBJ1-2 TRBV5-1 TGCGCCAGCAGCTTGCTCGACAGCTATGGCTACACCTTC CASSLLDSYGYTF
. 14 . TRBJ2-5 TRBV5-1 TGCGCCAGCAGCTCGTGGACAGCCCAAGAGACCCAGTACTTC CASSSWTAQETQYF
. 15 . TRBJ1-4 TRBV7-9 TGTGCCAGCAGCTTAGCTGGCAGGGGCGGCGAAAAACTGTTTTTT CASSLAGRGGEKLFF
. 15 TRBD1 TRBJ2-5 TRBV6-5 TGTGCCAGCAGTTCCACGGGACAGTACCAAGAGACCCAGTACTTC CASSSTGQYQETQYF
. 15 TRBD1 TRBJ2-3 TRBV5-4 TGTGCCAGCAGCTTGCAGGACAGGGGGCAAGATACGCAGTATTTT CASSLQDRGQDTQYF